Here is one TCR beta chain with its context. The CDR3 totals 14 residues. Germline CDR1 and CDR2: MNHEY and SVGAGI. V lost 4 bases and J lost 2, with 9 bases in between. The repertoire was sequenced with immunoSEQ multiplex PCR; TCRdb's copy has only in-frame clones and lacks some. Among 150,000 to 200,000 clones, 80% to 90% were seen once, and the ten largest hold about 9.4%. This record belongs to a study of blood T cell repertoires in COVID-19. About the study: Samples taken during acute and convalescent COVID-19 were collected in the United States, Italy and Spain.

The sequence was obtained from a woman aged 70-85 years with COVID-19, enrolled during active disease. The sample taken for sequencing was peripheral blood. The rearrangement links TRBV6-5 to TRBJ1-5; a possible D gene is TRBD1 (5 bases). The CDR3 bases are TGTGCCAGCAGTTTGGGGGGAGGCAATCAGCCCCAGCATTTT. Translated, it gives CASSLGGGNQPQHF.